Each of the 2 T cell receptor beta chains below was sequenced from the same sample in a study of graft-versus-host responses after intestinal transplantation. The data were produced by immunoSEQ multiplex PCR, yet TCRdb's version contains in-frame clones alone and is incomplete. The sample yields 65,000 to 85,000 clones, about nine tenths seen once. This specimen was bone marrow, taken roughly 110 weeks after intestinal transplantation. Source of these receptors: a human patient who received an intestinal transplant, so some T cells may come from the graft donor.

V usage is TRBV10-3 and J usage is TRBJ1-2; TRBD1 agrees at 9 bases. V trimming: 8 bases; J trimming: 0 bases; junction bases outside the gene matches: 4. The CDR3 runs 14 residues. Germline assignment: CDR1 ENHRY and CDR2 SYGVKD. The CDR3 loop reads CAIEGTGTNYGYTF. The CDR3 DNA follows: TGTGCCATCGAGGGGACAGGGACTAACTATGGCTACACCTTC.

V is TRBV30 and J is TRBJ2-3; 7 bases are shared with TRBD2. Per the germline V gene, CDR1 is GTSNPN and CDR2 is SVGIG (reference sequence). The CDR3 is made up of 15 amino acids. CDR3 sequence: CASSDGGRELDTQYF. For the CDR3, the DNA is TGTGCTTCGAGTGATGGAGGGAGGGAGCTAGATACGCAGTATTTT.